A single T cell receptor beta chain is shown here with its context. This entry comes from a study of shared clonotypes between healthy human individuals. Germline-derived CDR1 and CDR2 are LNHNV and YYDKDF (reference sequence). The CDR3 sequence is 16 residues long. The V gene end was trimmed by 4 bases and the J gene end by 1 base; junction bases not matched to a gene: 8. Measured with immunoSEQ multiplex PCR; TCRdb has only the in-frame clones, and not every one. The sample has around 550,000 clones, 95% seen once. Terminally differentiated effector memory CD45RA+ cells were excluded from the naive CD8 cells, which were CD45RO-negative and positively selected for CCR7.

The chain has TRBV15 and TRBJ2-7; 9 nucleotides match TRBD1. The sequence came from a woman aged 25 to 45 in good health. Sequenced sample: naive CD8+ T cells sorted from blood. CDR3 DNA sequence: TGTGCCACCAGCACCGGGACAGGGTTTGGTTCCTACGAGCAGTACTTC. Its protein is CATSTGTGFGSYEQYF.